This T cell receptor beta chain was sequenced in a study of T cell clonotyping in hematopoietic cell transplantation. The CDR3 has 15 amino acids. CDR1 is SEHNR and CDR2 is FQNEAQ in the germline V gene (reference sequence). Deletions cut 3 bases from V and 2 bases from J, with 11 bases between. The method was immunoSEQ multiplex PCR; TCRdb's version includes in-frame clones alone and lacks a portion of them. The sample lists about 5,700 clones, 90% to 95% occurring once. The source of this sequence is a female patient between 50 and 60 years old who had an allogeneic stem cell transplant from an unrelated donor, so T cells may come from the graft donor. Some clones in this sample may be carry-over from other donors' samples. Sequenced here: peripheral blood mononuclear cells, sampled 100 days after allogeneic stem cell transplant. The V call is TRBV7-9, the J call TRBJ1-3, with D possibly matching TRBD1 (5 bases). DNA of the CDR3: TGTGCCAGCAGCTTGGGGGGGAAAGCTGGAAACACCATATATTTT. Its protein product is CASSLGGKAGNTIYF.